This entry lists 21 T cell receptor beta chains sequenced from one sample in a study of control samples from healthy donors and cancer patients (dated by TCRdb to about 2020). Libraries were built with the immunoSEQ multiplex PCR assay. Imported from immuneACCESS, the table was reduced by TCRdb to in-frame sequences with V and J called. These copies leave out some clones; in studies compared against another copy, an unresolved V gene accounts for under half, and the cause of the remainder is not known. The sample table shows 50,000 to 70,000 clones, and approximately 95% are seen once. The ten largest make up about 1.1% of the sample. Source material: blood. Source of these receptors: a woman aged 18 to 35 in good health.

The rearrangement uses TRBV9 and TRBJ1-5, with D uncertain. Germline V gene data show CDR1 as SGDLS and CDR2 as YYNGEE. The CDR3 sequence is 15 residues long. Trimming pared 0 bases from V and 4 bases from J, leaving 11 bases between. CDR3 amino acids: CASSVDAGTNQPQHF. As DNA, the CDR3 is TGTGCCAGCAGCGTAGACGCGGGAACTAATCAGCCCCAGCATTTT.

This chain links TRBV27 with TRBJ1-4; TRBD1 matches 7 bases. Germline V gene sequence: CDR1 MNHEY, CDR2 SMNVEV (reference sequence). J gave up 8 bases and V 2 bases, and 8 bases lay outside the gene matches. The CDR3 is 15 residues long. The DNA of the CDR3 is TGTGCCAGCAGTTTACGACAGGGACCAAGGGAAAAACTGTTTTTT. It encodes CASSLRQGPREKLFF. The full variable domain, in which reference TRBV27 and TRBJ1-4 provide the parts outside the CDR3, is EAQVTQNPRYLITVTGKKLTVTCSQNMNHEYMSWYRQDPGLGLRQIYYSMNVEVTDKGDVPEGYKVSRKEKRNFPLILESPSPNQTSLYFCASSLRQGPREKLFFGSGTQLSVL.

As concerns this clone: The same CDR3 arises from other DNA sequences in this sample as well. This chain links TRBV28 with TRBJ1-1, with no clear D. V dropped 2 bases and J dropped 5 bases, with 6 bases sitting between them. The CDR3 contains 12 residues. CDR1 is MDHEN, CDR2 SYDVKM, per germline. DNA for the CDR3: TGTGCCAGCAGTTTACTTGGGACTGAAGCTTTCTTT. The encoded protein is CASSLLGTEAFF.

The V and J genes are TRBV7-7 and TRBJ1-1; the D is unclear. Germline values: CDR1 SSHAT, CDR2 FNYEAQ (reference sequence). The CDR3 spans 13 residues. The V and J ends lost 3 bases and 1 base respectively, with 6 bases between them. CDR3 nucleotides: TGTGCCAGCAGCTTTAATCGGAACACTGAAGCTTTCTTT. Translation: CASSFNRNTEAFF. Full variable domain (missing parts from reference TRBV7-7 and TRBJ1-1): GAGVSQSPRYKVTKRGQDVTLRCDPISSHATLYWYQQALGQGPEFLTYFNYEAQPDKSGLPSDRFSAERPEGSISTLTIQRTEQRDSAMYRCASSFNRNTEAFFGQGTRLTVV.

This chain uses TRBV5-1 with TRBJ1-4; D is perhaps TRBD1 (5 bases). The length of the CDR3 is 17 residues. V lost 4 bases and J 0 bases, leaving 16 bases between the germline ends. Germline V gives CDR1 SGHRS, CDR2 YFSETQ. CDR3 DNA sequence: TGCGCCAGCAGCCTTATGGGGGGTCCTTCAACTAATGAAAAACTGTTTTTT. It codes for CASSLMGGPSTNEKLFF.

The V and J genes are TRBV11-1 and TRBJ2-5; 7 bases are shared with TRBD1. The CDR3 extends over 14 amino acids. In germline, CDR1 is SGHAT, CDR2 FQDESV (reference sequence). The V and J ends lost 4 bases and 5 bases, in that order; junction bases with no gene match: 7. Here the CDR3 DNA reads TGTGCCAGCAGCTCCCCACAGGGGCGGGAGACCCAGTACTTC. Translation: CASSSPQGRETQYF.

Here the CDR3 reads CASSLGHPYEQYF. As DNA, the CDR3 is TGTGCCAGCAGCTTAGGGCATCCCTACGAGCAGTACTTC. The V gene is TRBV11-2, the J gene TRBJ2-7; D not resolved. Trimming shortened V by 1 base and J by 2 bases, and 6 bases separated the two germline ends. CDR1 and CDR2 from the germline V gene are SGHAT and FQNNGV. CDR3 length equals 13 residues.

V usage is TRBV27 and J usage is TRBJ2-1; 8 bases agree with TRBD1. CDR1 is MNHEY, CDR2 SMNVEV, per germline (reference sequence). V trimming: 5 bases; J trimming: 5 bases; junction bases outside the gene matches: 5. This CDR3 has 14 amino acids. The DNA of the CDR3 is TGTGCCAGCAGTCACAGGGGGTTCCACAATGAGCAGTTCTTC. Residues: CASSHRGFHNEQFF.

The genes are TRBV30 and TRBJ1-1; D might be TRBD1 (6 bases). Trimming took 0 bases from V and 3 from J, leaving 14 bases between them. This CDR3 region has 15 residues. Germline CDR1 and CDR2: GTSNPN and SVGIG (reference sequence). The CDR3 DNA reads as TGTGCCTGGAGTGTACGGAACAGGGTCTACACTGAAGCTTTCTTT. It encodes CAWSVRNRVYTEAFF.

The rearrangement uses TRBV7-2 and TRBJ1-5; D is perhaps TRBD1 (5 bases). Germline assignment: CDR1 SGHTA and CDR2 FQGNSA. The CDR3 runs to 13 residues. Trimming pared 3 bases from V and 4 bases from J, leaving 7 bases between. The CDR3 loop is CASSLDTNQPQHF. The CDR3 DNA reads TGTGCCAGCAGCTTGGACACAAATCAGCCCCAGCATTTT.

The chain carries TRBV7-6 and TRBJ2-2, with 10 bases matching TRBD1. After removal of 2 bases from V and 4 bases from J, the junction contained 13 bases not matched to a gene. Germline V gene sequence: CDR1 SGHVS, CDR2 FNYEAQ. This CDR3 has 19 residues. The CDR3 DNA is TGTGCCAGCAGCTTACGGGGCTCGGGACAGGGGAAGTTCACCGGGGAGCTGTTTTTT. It specifies CASSLRGSGQGKFTGELFF.

This sequence joins TRBV19 and TRBJ1-4; TRBD1 might be the D (5 bases). The CDR3 sequence is 11 residues long. CDR1 is LNHDA, CDR2 SQIVND, per germline (reference sequence). The CDR3 reads CATTANEKLFF. The CDR3 coding sequence is TGTGCGACGACAGCGAATGAAAAACTGTTTTTT.

The J gene is TRBJ1-6, the V gene TRBV6-4; D is uncertain. CDR1 is MRHNA and CDR2 is SNTAGT in the germline V gene. The CDR3 totals 14 residues. V was shortened by 0 bases and J by 5 bases, with 5 bases between the two germline ends. CDR3 DNA sequence: TGTGCCAGCAGTGACTCTGTGGATAATTCACCCCTCCACTTT. Translated, it gives CASSDSVDNSPLHF.

The CDR3 DNA reads as TGTGCTAGTGGCCAGCCGGGACTAGCGGGGACCGCCTACGAGCAGTACTTC. Residues: CASGQPGLAGTAYEQYF. The J gene is TRBJ2-7, the V gene TRBV12-5, with 13 bases aligning to TRBD2. This CDR3 contains 17 residues. Per the germline V gene, CDR1 is LGHNT and CDR2 is FRNRAP. Trimming took 6 bases from V and 2 from J; bases not matched to a gene: 10.

This clone was seen only a few times. V and J are TRBV11-2 and TRBJ2-2, with 7 bases matching TRBD1. This CDR3 region has 15 residues. V lost 3 bases, J lost 5 bases, and 6 bases stayed unmatched. Germline values: CDR1 SGHAT, CDR2 FQNNGV. The DNA of the CDR3 is TGTGCCAGCAGCTTGGACCCGGGACAGACCGGGGAGCTGTTTTTT. Translated, it gives CASSLDPGQTGELFF.

The chain has TRBV6-5 and TRBJ1-6; unclear D gene. Trimming pared 6 bases from V and 7 bases from J, leaving 4 bases between. CDR1 and CDR2 from the germline V gene are MNHEY and SVGAGI. CDR3 length: 11 residues. In DNA, the CDR3 is TGTGCCAGCAGGTCAAATTCACCCCTCCACTTT. Translated, it gives CASRSNSPLHF.

V usage is TRBV6-5 and J usage is TRBJ1-1; D is uncertain. This CDR3 region has 12 residues. Trimming shortened V by 4 bases and J by 7 bases, and 10 bases separated the two germline ends. Germline-derived CDR1 and CDR2 are MNHEY and SVGAGI. The CDR3 DNA reads as TGTGCCAGCAGTTCCCCCCCCCTTGAAGCTTTCTTT. Translating gives CASSSPPLEAFF.

This chain uses TRBV7-9 with TRBJ1-2; TRBD1 might be the D (5 bases). Germline V gene data show CDR1 as SEHNR and CDR2 as FQNEAQ (reference sequence). The germline V and J ends were trimmed by 0 bases and 5 bases, with 22 bases remaining between them. The CDR3 has 18 residues. Here the CDR3 DNA reads TGTGCCAGCAGCTTAGCTGGGGGTAATGACCTATTCGCTTATGGCTACACCTTC. Its translation is CASSLAGGNDLFAYGYTF.

This clone appeared once. The V call is TRBV30, the J call TRBJ2-7; D gene uncertain. The germline gives CDR1 GTSNPN, CDR2 SVGIG (reference sequence). V gave up 4 bases and J gave up 4 bases, with 14 bases separating them. The CDR3 runs 13 residues. As DNA, the CDR3 is TGTGCCTGGACTAGGGTCATTGGATACGAGCAGTACTTC. Translated: CAWTRVIGYEQYF.

The chain employs TRBV11-2 and TRBJ1-1, with D uncertain. Germline CDR1 SGHAT, CDR2 FQNNGV. This CDR3 is 14 amino acids long. The V end lost 3 bases, the J end lost 1 base, and 9 bases lay between the germline ends. As DNA, the CDR3 is TGTGCCAGCAGCTTGGAACAATGGAACACTGAAGCTTTCTTT. It yields the protein CASSLEQWNTEAFF.

The chain uses TRBV28 and TRBJ2-7; no definite D call. The V gene's germline CDR1 is MDHEN and CDR2 SYDVKM. CDR3 length: 14 amino acids. V lost 5 bases and J 4 bases, leaving 15 bases between the germline ends. CDR3 coding DNA: TGTGCCAGCAGTGCTTCACGGCCCCTATACGAGCAGTACTTC. This codes for CASSASRPLYEQYF.